One sample yielded the 20 T cell receptor beta chains listed below, sequenced in a study of chemoradiotherapy in HPV16-positive cancers. The data were produced by immunoSEQ multiplex PCR, yet TCRdb's version contains in-frame clones alone and is incomplete. This sample has 20,000 to 25,000 clones, with just under 75% found just once. Sample acquisition took place from a patient who underwent chemoradiotherapy. The receptors here all came from a human donor with HPV-associated anogenital cancer.

This chain links TRBV2 with TRBJ1-2; possible D gene TRBD1, 6 bases. The CDR3 runs 15 residues. Germline lookup yields CDR1 SNHLY and CDR2 FYNNEI. V lost 6 bases and J 5 bases, leaving 19 bases between the germline ends. As DNA, the CDR3 is TGTGCCAGCAGACAGTCAGGGGCCAGTGGGTATGGCTACACCTTC. Its translation is CASRQSGASGYGYTF.

The rearrangement joins TRBV27 to TRBJ2-1, with TRBD1 matching over 9 bases. CDR3 length: 13 amino acids. Germline V gives CDR1 MNHEY, CDR2 SMNVEV (reference sequence). The junction had 8 bases not matched to a gene; V was cut back by 8 bases and J by 9 bases. CDR3 coding DNA: TGTGCCAGCCGGGACAGGGCAAATGGTGAGCAGTTCTTC. It codes for CASRDRANGEQFF.

This rearrangement joins TRBV13 to TRBJ2-7; 8 bases are a match to TRBD1. The length of the CDR3 is 15 residues. Trimming at V came to 6 bases and at J to 2 bases, leaving 9 bases not matched to a gene. The V gene's germline CDR1 is PRHDT and CDR2 FYEKMQ (reference sequence). The CDR3 region has the DNA TGTGCCAGCAGGCAAAATCAGGGGGCCGCCTACGAGCAGTACTTC. It yields the protein CASRQNQGAAYEQYF. The variable domain in full, with the rest retrieved from reference TRBV13 and TRBJ2-7, is AAGVIQSPRHLIKEKRETATLKCYPIPRHDTVYWYQQGPGQDPQFLISFYEKMQSDKGSIPDRFSAQQFSDYHSELNMSSLELGDSALYFCASRQNQGAAYEQYFGPGTRLTVT.

The chain employs TRBV2 and TRBJ2-2; D gene uncertain. The length of the CDR3 is 15 residues. V lost 6 bases, J lost 2 bases, and 13 bases lay in between. Germline lookup yields CDR1 SNHLY and CDR2 FYNNEI. The CDR3 sequence: CASSLVLPNTGELFF. The CDR3 coding sequence is TGTGCCAGCAGCCTAGTGCTCCCTAACACCGGGGAGCTGTTTTTT.

The CDR3 nucleotides read TGTGCCAGCAGTCCCAGAGAGGGTAGCCGAAAAGAGACCCAGTACTTC. Its translation: CASSPREGSRKETQYF. V gene TRBV28 combines with J gene TRBJ2-5; a weak D match, TRBD2 (5 bases). CDR3 length equals 16 residues. The germline V gene encodes CDR1 MDHEN and CDR2 SYDVKM. V was shortened by 5 bases and J by 3 bases, with 19 bases between the two germline ends.

Only a few counts were recorded for this clone. This chain joins TRBV28 and TRBJ2-7; D unresolved. Germline CDR1 and CDR2: MDHEN and SYDVKM. The CDR3 spans 12 residues. V was clipped by 5 bases and J by 3 bases, with 8 bases between them. DNA for the CDR3: TGTGCCAGCAGTGTTCCGGGCTACGAGCAGTACTTC. Encoded protein: CASSVPGYEQYF.

The chain couples TRBV7-3 to TRBJ1-1, with D possibly being TRBD1 (6 bases). Germline CDR1 is SGHTA and CDR2 is FQGTGA. V lost 4 bases and J 0 bases, leaving 9 bases between the germline ends. The CDR3 has 14 amino acids. The CDR3 DNA reads TGTGCCAGCAGCTCCGGACAGTTGAACACTGAAGCTTTCTTT. This translates into CASSSGQLNTEAFF.

The rearrangement uses TRBV5-1 and TRBJ1-3, with D possibly TRBD1 on 5 matching bases. Germline V gene lookup returns CDR1 SGHRS and CDR2 YFSETQ. The CDR3 runs to 16 residues. Trimming shortened V by 5 bases and J by 0 bases, and 15 bases separated the two germline ends. The CDR3 DNA sequence: TGCGCCAGCAGGGACATGGCTGCAGACTCTGGAAACACCATATATTTT. Amino acid sequence: CASRDMAADSGNTIYF.

This sequence joins TRBV30 and TRBJ1-5; no firm D call. With 2 bases removed from V and 1 base from J, the gap between germline ends came to 6 bases. The length of the CDR3 is 13 residues. Per germline, CDR1 GTSNPN and CDR2 SVGIG (reference sequence). The CDR3 spells CAWSLDSNQPQHF. CDR3 nucleotide sequence: TGTGCCTGGAGTCTTGACAGCAATCAGCCCCAGCATTTT.

The chain recombines TRBV6-1 with TRBJ2-5; D might be TRBD1 (6 bases). The CDR3 runs to 13 residues. The ends were cut back, 6 bases at V and 2 bases at J, with 10 bases in the middle. The germline V gene has CDR1 MNHNS and CDR2 SASEGT. The CDR3 DNA is TGTGCCAGCAGCGGGACATTACAAGAGACCCAGTACTTC. Encoded protein: CASSGTLQETQYF.

The chain couples TRBV11-3 to TRBJ1-1, with D possibly being TRBD1 (5 bases). Trimming stripped 5 bases from V and 4 bases from J, with 14 bases between. Germline V CDR1 and CDR2: SGHNT, YENEEA. The CDR3 consists of 14 residues. The chain's CDR3 is CASSLSAGITEAFF. CDR3 coding DNA: TGTGCCAGCAGCCTTTCGGCAGGGATCACTGAAGCTTTCTTT.

This CDR3 is CASSPLWESLIHEQYF. In DNA, the CDR3 is TGCGCCAGCAGCCCCTTATGGGAATCTTTGATACACGAGCAGTACTTC. The chain has TRBV4-1 and TRBJ2-7; D remains ambiguous. The CDR3 is 16 residues long. CDR1 is MGHRA, CDR2 YSYEKL, per germline. The germline V and J ends were trimmed by 4 bases and 5 bases, with 21 bases remaining between them.

This rearrangement joins TRBV28 to TRBJ2-3, with no clear D. CDR3 size: 15 residues. Germline CDR1 and CDR2: MDHEN and SYDVKM. Trimming removed 4 bases at V and 1 base at J, with 12 bases between. CDR3 DNA sequence: TGTGCCAGCAGTTCGGTAGAGTGGGGCACAGATACGCAGTATTTT. The encoded protein is CASSSVEWGTDTQYF. Using reference TRBV28 and TRBJ2-3 for the parts outside the CDR3, the full variable domain is DVKVTQSSRYLVKRTGEKVFLECVQDMDHENMFWYRQDPGLGLRLIYFSYDVKMKEKGDIPEGYSVSREKKERFSLILESASTNQTSMYLCASSSVEWGTDTQYFGPGTRLTVL.

The chain links TRBV5-5 to TRBJ2-3; possible D gene TRBD1, 6 bases. Germline loops: CDR1 SGHKS, CDR2 YYEKEE (reference sequence). V lost 4 bases, J lost 6 bases, and 15 bases lay in between. CDR3 length: 14 amino acids. Written as DNA, the CDR3 is TGTGCCAGCAGCCTACAGGGATGGGAGGATACGCAGTATTTT. Its protein is CASSLQGWEDTQYF.

The sample holds a few counts of this clone. J is TRBJ1-2 and V is TRBV28; D uncertain. Germline CDR1 is MDHEN and CDR2 is SYDVKM. CDR3 length equals 11 residues. V lost 4 bases to trimming and J lost 8 bases, with 8 bases between them. This CDR3 is CASSSNGGYTF. CDR3 coding DNA: TGTGCCAGCAGTTCGAACGGGGGCTACACCTTC.

This clone was seen more than once but under ten times. The chain has TRBV27 and TRBJ1-5; 8 nucleotides align to TRBD1. The germline V gene encodes CDR1 MNHEY and CDR2 SMNVEV (reference sequence). Trimming took 6 bases from V and 3 from J; bases not matched to a gene: 1. The CDR3 has 13 residues. The CDR3 DNA reads as TGTGCCAGCAGGGGACAGGTCAATCAGCCCCAGCATTTT. Residues: CASRGQVNQPQHF.

The chain is built from TRBV5-4 and TRBJ2-2; no firm D call. The germline CDR1 and CDR2 sequences are SGHNT and YYREEE (reference sequence). The CDR3 totals 14 residues. V was cut by 0 bases and J by 6 bases, with 9 bases left in between. The CDR3 DNA reads TGTGCCAGCAGCTTGGATTTGCCATCCGGGGAGCTGTTTTTT. It encodes CASSLDLPSGELFF.

The chain employs TRBV7-6 and TRBJ1-6; 8 nucleotides match TRBD1. V lost 5 bases, J lost 6 bases, and 9 bases stayed unmatched. This CDR3 is 16 amino acids long. Germline lookup yields CDR1 SGHVS and CDR2 FNYEAQ. The CDR3 sequence: CASSLDRVGGNSPLHF. The CDR3 DNA is TGTGCCAGCAGCCTGGACAGGGTTGGTGGTAATTCACCCCTCCACTTT.

This chain uses TRBV27 with TRBJ1-6; TRBD1 is a possible D gene (5 bases). This CDR3 spans 16 amino acids. The germline gives CDR1 MNHEY, CDR2 SMNVEV (reference sequence). V was trimmed by 6 bases and J by 4 bases, leaving 16 bases between them. CDR3 region: CASRPGTIQYNSPLHF. In DNA, the CDR3 is TGTGCCAGCAGGCCCGGGACGATCCAATATAATTCACCCCTCCACTTT.

As regards this clone: The junction and the germline gene differ at one end; a read error may be behind it. V usage is TRBV5-4 and J usage is TRBJ2-7, with D hard to call. There are 12 residues in the CDR3. Germline V gene data show CDR1 as SGHNT and CDR2 as YYREEE (reference sequence). CDR3 nucleotides: TGTGCCAGCAGTTACAGAACCTCCGGGCCCTCATTC. Encoded protein: CASSYRTSGPSF.